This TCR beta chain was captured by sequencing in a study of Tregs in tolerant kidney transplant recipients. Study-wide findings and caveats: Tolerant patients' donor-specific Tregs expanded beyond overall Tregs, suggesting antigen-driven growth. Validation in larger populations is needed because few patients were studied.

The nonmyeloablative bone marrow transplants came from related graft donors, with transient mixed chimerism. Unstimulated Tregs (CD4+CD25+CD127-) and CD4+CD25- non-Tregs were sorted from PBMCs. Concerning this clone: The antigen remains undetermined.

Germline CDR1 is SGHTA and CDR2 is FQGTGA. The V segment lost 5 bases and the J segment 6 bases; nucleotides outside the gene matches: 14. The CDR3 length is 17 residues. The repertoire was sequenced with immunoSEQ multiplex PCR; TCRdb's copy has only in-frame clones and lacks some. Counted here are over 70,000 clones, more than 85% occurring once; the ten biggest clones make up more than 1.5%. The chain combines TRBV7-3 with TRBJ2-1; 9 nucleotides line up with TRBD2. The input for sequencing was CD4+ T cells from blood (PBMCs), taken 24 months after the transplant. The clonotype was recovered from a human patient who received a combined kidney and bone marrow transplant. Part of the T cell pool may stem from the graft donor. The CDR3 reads CASSPRGGRGTGNEQFF. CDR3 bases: TGTGCCAGCAGCCCCAGAGGCGGGAGGGGGACGGGCAATGAGCAGTTCTTC.